Listed here are 27 T cell receptor beta chains from one sample, sequenced in a study of cytomegalovirus exposure and HLA in healthy donors. Primers: 60 Vbeta forward and 13 Jbeta reverse. Generated by immunoSEQ multiplex PCR, the TCRdb table keeps only in-frame clones and is missing some. The sample has 150,000 to 200,000 clones; over 60% are singletons. The sequencing input was PBMCs. The receptors come from a woman aged 25 to 39 in good health and CMV-seronegative.

The chain uses TRBV7-2 and TRBJ1-1; 8 nucleotides match TRBD1. In germline, CDR1 is SGHTA, CDR2 FQGNSA. J lost 5 bases, V lost 5 bases, and 7 bases had no gene match. The length of the CDR3 is 14 residues. This chain's CDR3 is CASSQTGGGTEAFF. The CDR3 nucleotides read TGTGCCAGCAGCCAAACAGGGGGGGGGACTGAAGCTTTCTTT.

The V and J genes are TRBV28 and TRBJ2-2, with TRBD2 matching 10 bases. V lost 5 bases to trimming and J lost 3 bases; unmatched junction nucleotides: 9. The CDR3 loop spans 17 amino acids. Germline V gene lookup returns CDR1 MDHEN and CDR2 SYDVKM. This CDR3 is CASSPLTSGDDTGELFF. CDR3 nucleotide sequence: TGTGCCAGCAGTCCACTCACTAGCGGGGACGACACCGGGGAGCTGTTTTTT. Drawing the rest from reference TRBV28 and TRBJ2-2, the complete variable domain is DVKVTQSSRYLVKRTGEKVFLECVQDMDHENMFWYRQDPGLGLRLIYFSYDVKMKEKGDIPEGYSVSREKKERFSLILESASTNQTSMYLCASSPLTSGDDTGELFFGEGSRLTVL.

The CDR3 nucleotides read TGTGCCACCAGCGGGGGAGCGGGTTTGGACACTGAAGCTTTCTTT. Its protein is CATSGGAGLDTEAFF. The chain is built from TRBV15 and TRBJ1-1; the D gene is possibly TRBD1 (5 bases). Germline CDR1 and CDR2: LNHNV and YYDKDF (reference sequence). Deletions cut 5 bases from V and 3 bases from J, with 16 bases between. This CDR3 has 15 amino acids.

This sequence joins TRBV7-8 and TRBJ2-2; 8 bases align to TRBD1. With 2 bases clipped from V and 3 bases from J, the junction kept 2 bases outside the gene matches. From germline, CDR1 is SGHVS and CDR2 FQNEAQ. The CDR3 contains 15 residues. Written as DNA, the CDR3 is TGTGCCAGCAGCTTATCAGGGGGCTACACCGGGGAGCTGTTTTTT. Its protein product is CASSLSGGYTGELFF.

The genes are TRBV15 and TRBJ2-3; D may be TRBD2 (5 bases). The CDR3 extends over 15 amino acids. The V gene's germline CDR1 is LNHNV and CDR2 YYDKDF (reference sequence). Deletions cut 6 bases from V and 3 bases from J, with 16 bases between. DNA for the CDR3: TGTGCCACCAGTCGGGCGGGCCAGGCAACAGATACGCAGTATTTT. Translating gives CATSRAGQATDTQYF.

This rearrangement joins TRBV9 to TRBJ1-1; D may be TRBD1 (6 bases). CDR1 and CDR2 (germline): SGDLS, YYNGEE. Trimming left V 4 bases short and J 10 bases short, with 14 bases between. The length of the CDR3 is 12 residues. The CDR3 here is CASSPGQKPAFF. DNA of the CDR3: TGTGCCAGCAGCCCAGGACAGAAACCAGCTTTCTTT.

Only a few counts were recorded for this clone. J is TRBJ1-1 and V is TRBV7-3, with 12 positions matching TRBD1. This CDR3 region has 15 residues. V gave up 1 base and J gave up 5 bases; unmatched junction bases: 2. Germline lookup yields CDR1 SGHTA and CDR2 FQGTGA. Here the CDR3 reads CASSLRDRGQTEAFF. The CDR3 region has the DNA TGTGCCAGCAGCTTAAGGGACAGGGGGCAAACTGAAGCTTTCTTT. The full variable domain, with the rest looked up from reference TRBV7-3 and TRBJ1-1, is GAGVSQTPSNKVTEKGKYVELRCDPISGHTALYWYRQSLGQGPEFLIYFQGTGAADDSGLPNDRFFAVRPEGSVSTLKIQRTERGDSAVYLCASSLRDRGQTEAFFGQGTRLTVV.

This clone was counted between two and nine times. V is TRBV6-6 and J is TRBJ1-1; D gene ambiguous. CDR3 size: 14 residues. Germline V gene sequence: CDR1 MNHNY, CDR2 SVGAGI (reference sequence). V lost 0 bases and J 1 base, leaving 6 bases between the germline ends. CDR3 in amino acids: CASSYSRQNTEAFF. The DNA of the CDR3 is TGTGCCAGCAGTTACTCTCGACAGAACACTGAAGCTTTCTTT.

The gene calls are TRBV19 and TRBJ1-1; unclear D gene. This CDR3 region has 14 residues. Per the germline V gene, CDR1 is LNHDA and CDR2 is SQIVND (reference sequence). V gave up 0 bases and J gave up 3 bases, with 8 bases separating them. CDR3 protein: CASSIDPRDTEAFF. CDR3 DNA sequence: TGTGCCAGTAGTATAGACCCGCGGGACACTGAAGCTTTCTTT.

This chain links TRBV5-1 with TRBJ1-2; D unclear. CDR1 SGHRS and CDR2 YFSETQ come from the germline V gene. V was clipped by 0 bases and J by 5 bases, with 11 bases between them. The CDR3 sequence is 14 residues long. CDR3 nucleotide sequence: TGCGCCAGCAGCTTGGGGTCCGTGGCATATGGCTACACCTTC. The encoded protein is CASSLGSVAYGYTF. Full variable domain (remainder filled in from reference TRBV5-1 and TRBJ1-2): KAGVTQTPRYLIKTRGQQVTLSCSPISGHRSVSWYQQTPGQGLQFLFEYFSETQRNKGNFPGRFSGRQFSNSRSEMNVSTLELGDSALYLCASSLGSVAYGYTFGSGTRLTVV.

The gene calls are TRBV1 and TRBJ2-7; the DNA was not compared with TRBD1, the D call given in the table. TRBV1 is termed a pseudogene. The CDR3 extends over 16 amino acids. The CDR3 reads CTSSRQGGRSSYEQYF. In DNA, the CDR3 is TGCACCAGCAGCCGACAGGGTGGAAGGAGCTCCTACGAGCAGTACTTC.

The chain combines TRBV15 with TRBJ2-7; 10 bases are a match to TRBD2. In germline, CDR1 is LNHNV, CDR2 YYDKDF (reference sequence). The CDR3 runs 16 residues. Trimming cost V 3 bases and J 0 bases; bases outside gene matches: 5. The CDR3 reads CATSRLAGGASYEQYF. For the CDR3, the DNA is TGTGCCACCAGCAGGTTAGCGGGAGGCGCCTCCTACGAGCAGTACTTC.

The rearrangement joins TRBV18 to TRBJ1-1; D gene unclear. CDR3 length equals 15 residues. Trimming pared 6 bases from V and 1 base from J, leaving 15 bases between. The germline CDR1 and CDR2 sequences are KGHSH and LQKENI. The CDR3 DNA sequence: TGTGCCAGCTCCCGAGGTTCCAGTCCGAACACTGAAGCTTTCTTT. Translated, it gives CASSRGSSPNTEAFF.

The V gene is TRBV10-3, the J gene TRBJ2-7, with 11 positions matching TRBD1. V was clipped by 2 bases and J by 4 bases; unmatched bases: 4. CDR3 length: 15 residues. The germline V gene has CDR1 ENHRY and CDR2 SYGVKD. The CDR3: CAISEAGTGGYEQYF. In nucleotides, the CDR3 is TGTGCCATCAGTGAGGCTGGGACAGGGGGGTACGAGCAGTACTTC.

This sequence joins TRBV19 and TRBJ2-3; maybe TRBD2 (7 bases). CDR3 length: 16 amino acids. Germline CDR1 reads LNHDA; CDR2 reads SQIVND (reference sequence). Trimming removed 6 bases at V and 0 bases at J, with 16 bases between. The chain's CDR3 is CASRSAGAASTDTQYF. CDR3 bases: TGTGCCAGTAGGAGTGCGGGGGCAGCGAGCACAGATACGCAGTATTTT.

The rearrangement uses TRBV14 and TRBJ2-2; a possible D gene is TRBD2 (6 bases). The CDR3 runs 17 residues. CDR1 is SGHDN, CDR2 FVKESK, per germline. Deletions cut 0 bases from V and 3 bases from J, with 14 bases between. CDR3 sequence: CASSQDTLGRYTGELFF. CDR3 DNA: TGTGCCAGCAGCCAAGATACCCTAGGGAGGTACACCGGGGAGCTGTTTTTT.

This clone was counted a few times. V gene TRBV5-1 combines with J gene TRBJ1-2; 12 nucleotides match TRBD1. This CDR3 is built from 17 residues. V shed 4 bases and J 7 bases; nucleotides not matched to a gene: 14. Germline CDR1 is SGHRS and CDR2 is YFSETQ. The CDR3 protein is CASSAHNRDRGHSGYTF. For the CDR3, the DNA is TGCGCCAGCAGCGCCCACAACCGGGACAGGGGGCATTCTGGCTACACCTTC.

The genes are TRBV27 and TRBJ2-5; D is perhaps TRBD1 (6 bases). CDR1 MNHEY and CDR2 SMNVEV come from the germline V gene (reference sequence). The CDR3 covers 14 residues. V shed 4 bases and J shed 4 bases, with 13 bases lying between them. CDR3 loop: CASSSRTGIETQYF. Written as DNA, the CDR3 is TGTGCCAGCAGTTCTCGCACAGGGATAGAGACCCAGTACTTC.

The rearrangement joins TRBV27 to TRBJ1-1; tentatively, D is TRBD1 (6 bases). Germline V CDR1 and CDR2: MNHEY, SMNVEV (reference sequence). The CDR3 covers 16 residues. Trimming removed 4 bases from V and 0 bases from J, with 15 bases in between. CDR3 protein: CASSSERQALNTEAFF. DNA for the CDR3: TGTGCCAGCAGTTCAGAAAGACAGGCTCTGAACACTGAAGCTTTCTTT.

V usage is TRBV5-1 and J usage is TRBJ2-3; 8 bases fit TRBD1. V lost 0 bases and J lost 0; bases outside the gene matches: 12. Germline CDR1 reads SGHRS; CDR2 reads YFSETQ. The CDR3 loop spans 19 amino acids. CDR3: CASSLGQGARSTSTDTQYF. DNA of the CDR3: TGCGCCAGCAGCTTGGGGCAGGGGGCCAGAAGTACAAGCACAGATACGCAGTATTTT.

This rearrangement joins TRBV6-1 to TRBJ2-1; the match to TRBD1 covers 7 bases. Germline V gives CDR1 MNHNS, CDR2 SASEGT. The CDR3 consists of 15 residues. V was pared by 8 bases and J by 6 bases, with 13 bases of the junction left unmatched. The chain's CDR3 is CASVPGQAEFNEQFF. The CDR3 nucleotides are TGTGCCAGCGTCCCTGGACAGGCTGAATTCAATGAGCAGTTCTTC.

CDR3 sequence: CARLEGYYGYTF. The CDR3 DNA reads TGCGCCCGACTAGAGGGGTACTATGGCTACACCTTC. V gene TRBV23-1 combines with J gene TRBJ1-2; D is possibly TRBD1 (5 bases). TRBV23-1 is an ORF, and what it does is uncertain. The CDR3 extends over 12 amino acids. Trimming shortened V by 11 bases and J by 3 bases, and 13 bases separated the two germline ends.

The chain joins TRBV27 to TRBJ1-1; 8 bases match TRBD1. Germline lookup yields CDR1 MNHEY and CDR2 SMNVEV (reference sequence). Trimming took 8 bases from V and 4 from J; bases not matched to a gene: 9. The CDR3 spans 14 residues. The CDR3 region is CASGRTGLGTEAFF. The CDR3 DNA reads as TGTGCCAGCGGAAGGACAGGGTTGGGCACTGAAGCTTTCTTT.

This sequence joins TRBV7-6 and TRBJ2-5, with D perhaps matching TRBD2 (5 bases). Trimming took off 5 bases at V and 5 bases at J, with 15 bases between the two ends. From germline, CDR1 is SGHVS and CDR2 FNYEAQ. CDR3 length: 14 residues. CDR3 loop: CASSPPGMGETQYF. The DNA of the CDR3 is TGTGCCAGCAGCCCCCCCGGGATGGGGGAGACCCAGTACTTC. The whole variable domain, filled in from reference TRBV7-6 and TRBJ2-5, reads GAGVSQSPRYKVTKRGQDVALRCDPISGHVSLYWYRQALGQGPEFLTYFNYEAQQDKSGLPNDRFSAERPEGSISTLTIQRTEQRDSAMYRCASSPPGMGETQYFGPGTRLLVL.

This chain links TRBV9 with TRBJ2-5; 12 positions agree with TRBD2. Per the germline V gene, CDR1 is SGDLS and CDR2 is YYNGEE. The CDR3 has 15 residues. With 3 bases clipped from V and 7 bases from J, the junction kept 7 bases outside the gene matches. Here the CDR3 DNA reads TGTGCCAGCAGCGAGGGACTAGCGGGTCAATGGACCCAGTACTTC. Amino acid sequence: CASSEGLAGQWTQYF.

This clone was seen only once. The rearrangement joins TRBV19 to TRBJ2-7, with 11 bases fitting TRBD1. Trimming at V came to 3 bases and at J to 7 bases, leaving 8 bases not matched to a gene. The CDR3 extends over 15 amino acids. Germline CDR1 is LNHDA and CDR2 is SQIVND (reference sequence). The CDR3 here is CASSIGQGALGEQYF. The CDR3 DNA reads as TGTGCCAGTAGTATCGGACAGGGGGCGCTCGGGGAGCAGTACTTC.

The V call is TRBV12-5, the J call TRBJ1-5; D is undetermined. The CDR3 is made up of 16 amino acids. The germline V gene encodes CDR1 LGHNT and CDR2 FRNRAP. V dropped 6 bases and J dropped 2 bases, with 17 bases sitting between them. This CDR3 reads CASGPGEIRGNQPQHF. For the CDR3, the DNA is TGTGCTAGTGGCCCGGGAGAAATTAGAGGCAATCAGCCCCAGCATTTT.